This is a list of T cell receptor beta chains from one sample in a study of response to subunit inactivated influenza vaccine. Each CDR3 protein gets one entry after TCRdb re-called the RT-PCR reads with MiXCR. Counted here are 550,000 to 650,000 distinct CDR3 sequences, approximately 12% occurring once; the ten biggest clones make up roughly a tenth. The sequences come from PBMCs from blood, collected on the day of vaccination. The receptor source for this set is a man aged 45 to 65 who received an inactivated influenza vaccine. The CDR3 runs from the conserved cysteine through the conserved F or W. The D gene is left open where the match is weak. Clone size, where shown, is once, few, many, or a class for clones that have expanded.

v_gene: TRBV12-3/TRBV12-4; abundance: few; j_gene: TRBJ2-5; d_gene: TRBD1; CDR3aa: CASSAGQGRGTQYF; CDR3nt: TGTGCCAGCAGCGCGGGACAGGGTCGGGGGACCCAGTACTTC
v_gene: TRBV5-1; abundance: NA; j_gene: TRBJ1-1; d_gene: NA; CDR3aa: CASSLVQGGNTEAFF; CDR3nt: TGCGCCAGCAGCTTGGTACAGGGTGGGAACACTGAAGCTTTCTTT
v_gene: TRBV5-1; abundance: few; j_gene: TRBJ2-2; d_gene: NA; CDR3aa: CASSLKGGARTGELFF; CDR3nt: TGCGCCAGCAGCTTGAAAGGGGGGGCAAGGACCGGGGAGCTGTTTTTT
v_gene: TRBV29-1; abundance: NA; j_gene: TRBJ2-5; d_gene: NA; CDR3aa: CSARRGWETQYF; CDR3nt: TGCAGCGCACGTCGGGGATGGGAGACCCAGTACTTC
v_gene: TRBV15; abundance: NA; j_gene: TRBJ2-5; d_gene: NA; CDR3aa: CATSSWDIKRETQYF; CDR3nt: TGTGCCACCAGCAGTTGGGACATCAAGCGGGAGACCCAGTACTTC
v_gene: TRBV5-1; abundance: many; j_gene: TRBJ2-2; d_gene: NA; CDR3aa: CASSLDSGELFF; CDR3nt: TGCGCCAGCAGTCTCGACAGCGGGGAGCTGTTTTTT
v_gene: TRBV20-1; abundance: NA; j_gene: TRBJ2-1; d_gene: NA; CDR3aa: CSALRTVYNEQFF; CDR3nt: TGCAGTGCCCTTCGGACTGTTTACAATGAGCAGTTCTTC
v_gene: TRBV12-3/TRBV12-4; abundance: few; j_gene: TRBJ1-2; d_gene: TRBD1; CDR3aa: CASSLVGGEGGYTF; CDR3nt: TGTGCCAGCAGTTTAGTAGGGGGCGAGGGTGGCTACACCTTC
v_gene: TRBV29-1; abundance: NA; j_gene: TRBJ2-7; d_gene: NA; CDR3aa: CSVVGPGIGYEQYF; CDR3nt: TGCAGCGTCGTCGGGCCCGGGATAGGCTACGAGCAGTACTTC
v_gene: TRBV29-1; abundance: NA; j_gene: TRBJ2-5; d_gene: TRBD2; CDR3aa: CSVERRGSWTSGGYQETQYF; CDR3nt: TGCAGCGTTGAACGGCGGGGCAGCTGGACTAGCGGGGGGTACCAAGAGACCCAGTACTTC
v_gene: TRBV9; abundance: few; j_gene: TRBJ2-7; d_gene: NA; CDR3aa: CASSVTLRAASYEQYF; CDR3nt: TGTGCCAGCAGCGTAACCCTGAGGGCAGCGTCCTACGAGCAGTACTTC
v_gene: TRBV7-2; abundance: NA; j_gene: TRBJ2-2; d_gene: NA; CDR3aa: CASSLAGRFDTGELFF; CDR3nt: TGTGCCAGCAGCTTAGCCGGCCGGTTCGACACCGGGGAGCTGTTTTTT
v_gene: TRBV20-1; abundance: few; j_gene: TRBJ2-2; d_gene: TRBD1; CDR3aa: CSARTGAAGELFF; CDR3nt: TGCAGTGCAAGGACAGGGGCGGCCGGGGAGCTGTTTTTT
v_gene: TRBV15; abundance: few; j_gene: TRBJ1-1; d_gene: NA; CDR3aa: CATSRDRGGTEAFF; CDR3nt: TGTGCCACCAGCAGAGACCGGGGCGGGACTGAAGCTTTCTTT
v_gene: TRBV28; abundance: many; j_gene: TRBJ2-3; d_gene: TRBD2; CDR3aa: CASSSPVSSGGFTDTQYF; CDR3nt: TGTGCCAGCAGTTCTCCTGTATCTAGCGGGGGATTCACAGATACGCAGTATTTT
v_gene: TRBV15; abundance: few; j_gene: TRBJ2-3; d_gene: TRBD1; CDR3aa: CATSREKYQGAHFKQVTDTQYF; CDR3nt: TGTGCCACCAGCAGAGAGAAGTACCAGGGGGCGCATTTTAAACAAGTAACAGATACGCAGTATTTT
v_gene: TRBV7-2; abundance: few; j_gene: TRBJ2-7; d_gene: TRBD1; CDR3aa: CASSQGAWVGEQYF; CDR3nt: TGTGCCAGCAGCCAGGGGGCCTGGGTTGGAGAGCAGTACTTC
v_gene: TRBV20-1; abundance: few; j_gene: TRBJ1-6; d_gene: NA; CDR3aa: CSARMGVGNSPLHF; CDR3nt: TGCAGTGCTAGGATGGGAGTGGGCAATTCACCCCTCCACTTT
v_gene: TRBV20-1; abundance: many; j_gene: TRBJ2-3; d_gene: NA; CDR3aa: CSAPGPLSTDTQYF; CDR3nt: TGCAGTGCACCGGGCCCCCTCTCCACAGATACGCAGTATTTT
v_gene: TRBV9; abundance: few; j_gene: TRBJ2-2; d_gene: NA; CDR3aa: CASSVDGVAGELFF; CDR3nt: TGTGCCAGCAGCGTAGACGGGGTCGCCGGGGAGCTGTTTTTT
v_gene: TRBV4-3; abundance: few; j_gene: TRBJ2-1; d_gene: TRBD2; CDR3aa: CASSQDPASGRASSYNEQFF; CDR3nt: TGCGCCAGCAGCCAAGATCCGGCTAGCGGGAGGGCTAGCTCCTACAATGAGCAGTTCTTC
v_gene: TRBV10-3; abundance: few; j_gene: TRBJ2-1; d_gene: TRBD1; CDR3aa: CAITERQGAYNEQFF; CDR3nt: TGTGCCATCACCGAAAGACAGGGTGCCTACAATGAGCAGTTCTTC
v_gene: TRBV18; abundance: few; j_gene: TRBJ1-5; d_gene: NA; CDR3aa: CASSPSLAGSNQPQHF; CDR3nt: TGTGCCAGCTCACCATCGCTGGCAGGGAGCAATCAGCCCCAGCATTTT
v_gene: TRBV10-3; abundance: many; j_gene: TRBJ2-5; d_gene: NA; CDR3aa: CAISRDPQETQYF; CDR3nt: TGTGCCATCAGTAGGGACCCACAAGAGACCCAGTACTTC
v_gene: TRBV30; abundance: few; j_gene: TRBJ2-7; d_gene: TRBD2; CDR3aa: CAWSKWGGGALVGEQYF; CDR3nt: TGTGCCTGGAGTAAATGGGGCGGGGGGGCTCTTGTCGGCGAGCAGTACTTC
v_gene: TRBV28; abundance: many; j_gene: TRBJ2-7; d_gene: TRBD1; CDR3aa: CASSLTGVRYEQYF; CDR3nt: TGTGCCAGCAGTTTGACAGGGGTCAGATACGAGCAGTACTTC
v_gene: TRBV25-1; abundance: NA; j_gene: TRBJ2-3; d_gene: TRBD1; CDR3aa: CASSKIDPGQGSDTQYF; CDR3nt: TGTGCCAGCAGTAAAATCGACCCGGGACAGGGCTCCGATACGCAGTATTTT
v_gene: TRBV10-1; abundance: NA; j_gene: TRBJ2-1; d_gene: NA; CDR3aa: CASSDSSSYEQFF; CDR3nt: TGCGCCAGCAGTGACTCTTCGAGCTATGAGCAGTTCTTC
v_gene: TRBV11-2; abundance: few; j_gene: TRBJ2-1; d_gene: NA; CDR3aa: CAVKQGSSYNEQFF; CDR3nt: TGTGCCGTTAAACAGGGTAGCTCCTACAATGAGCAGTTCTTC
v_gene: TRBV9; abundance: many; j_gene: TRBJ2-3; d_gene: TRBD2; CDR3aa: CASSTENSGRDPDTQYF; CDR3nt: TGTGCCAGCAGCACCGAGAATAGCGGGAGGGATCCAGATACGCAGTATTTT
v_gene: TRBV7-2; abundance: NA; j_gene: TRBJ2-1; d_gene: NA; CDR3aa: CASRRPGLRYNEQFF; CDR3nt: TGTGCCAGCAGACGCCCGGGACTCCGATACAATGAGCAGTTCTTC
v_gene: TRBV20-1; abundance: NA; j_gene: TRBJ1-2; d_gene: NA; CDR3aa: CSAKTGTAYGYTF; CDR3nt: TGCAGTGCAAAGACCGGGACGGCGTATGGCTACACCTTC
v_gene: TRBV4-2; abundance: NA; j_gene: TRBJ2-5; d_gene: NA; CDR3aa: CASSQDSSGPARETQYF; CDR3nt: TGTGCCAGCAGCCAAGATTCTTCGGGTCCGGCGAGGGAGACCCAGTACTTC
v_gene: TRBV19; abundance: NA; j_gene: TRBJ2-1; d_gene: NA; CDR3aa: CASSRVLKGSSYNEQFF; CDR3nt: TGTGCCAGTAGTAGGGTTTTGAAGGGGAGCTCCTACAATGAGCAGTTCTTC
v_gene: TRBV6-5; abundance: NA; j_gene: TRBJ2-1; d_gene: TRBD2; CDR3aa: CASSYSILAGSYNEQFF; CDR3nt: TGTGCCAGCAGTTACTCGATACTAGCGGGCTCCTACAATGAGCAGTTCTTC
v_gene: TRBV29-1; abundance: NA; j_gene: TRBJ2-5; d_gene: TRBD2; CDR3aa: CSGRDYPQETQYF; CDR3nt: TGCAGCGGACGGGACTACCCTCAAGAGACCCAGTACTTC
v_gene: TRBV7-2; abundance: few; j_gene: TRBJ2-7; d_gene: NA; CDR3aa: CASRIITSSYEQYF; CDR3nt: TGTGCCAGCAGAATTATCACGAGCTCCTACGAGCAGTACTTC
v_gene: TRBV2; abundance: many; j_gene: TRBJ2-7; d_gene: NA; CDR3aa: CASSVQVSYEQYF; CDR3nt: TGTGCCAGCAGTGTGCAGGTTTCCTACGAGCAGTACTTC
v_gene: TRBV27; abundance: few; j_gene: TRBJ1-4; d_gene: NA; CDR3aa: CASSPPTERKLFF; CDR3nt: TGTGCCAGCAGTCCCCCGACAGAGCGGAAACTGTTTTTT
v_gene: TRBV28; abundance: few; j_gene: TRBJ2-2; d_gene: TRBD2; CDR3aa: CASTHSGLAGGIGELFF; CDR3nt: TGTGCCAGCACCCACTCGGGCCTAGCGGGAGGCATCGGGGAGCTGTTTTTT
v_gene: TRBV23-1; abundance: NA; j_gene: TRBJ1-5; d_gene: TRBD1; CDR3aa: CASSQRDREKSQPQHF; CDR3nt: TGCGCCAGCAGTCAAAGGGACAGGGAAAAAAGTCAGCCCCAGCATTTT
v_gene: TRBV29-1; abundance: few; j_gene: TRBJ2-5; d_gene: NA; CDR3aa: CSVRGMQETQYF; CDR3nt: TGCAGCGTCCGGGGGATGCAAGAGACCCAGTACTTC
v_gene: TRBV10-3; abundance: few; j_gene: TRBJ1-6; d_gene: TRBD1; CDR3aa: CAIRPRTGSDSPLHF; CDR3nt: TGTGCCATCAGACCCAGGACAGGGAGTGACTCACCCCTCCACTTT
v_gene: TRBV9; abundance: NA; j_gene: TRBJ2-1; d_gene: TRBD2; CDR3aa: CASSPQTSGRSNEQFF; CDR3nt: TGTGCCAGCAGCCCCCAGACTAGCGGGAGGTCCAATGAGCAGTTCTTC
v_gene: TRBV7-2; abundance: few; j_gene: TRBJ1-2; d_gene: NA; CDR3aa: CASSLIQGGYTF; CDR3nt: TGTGCCAGCAGCTTAATACAGGGAGGCTACACCTTC
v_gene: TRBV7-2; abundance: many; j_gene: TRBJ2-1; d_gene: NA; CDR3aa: CASSPNRGGEQFF; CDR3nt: TGTGCCAGCAGCCCTAACAGGGGAGGAGAGCAGTTCTTC
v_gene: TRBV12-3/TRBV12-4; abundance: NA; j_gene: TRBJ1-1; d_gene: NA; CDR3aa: CASSFRQGTTEAFF; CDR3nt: TGTGCCAGCAGTTTCCGGCAGGGGACGACTGAAGCTTTCTTT
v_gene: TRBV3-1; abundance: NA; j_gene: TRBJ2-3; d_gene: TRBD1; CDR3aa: CASSQVFRGKSTDTQYF; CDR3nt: TGTGCCAGCAGCCAAGTTTTCAGGGGGAAAAGCACAGATACGCAGTATTTT
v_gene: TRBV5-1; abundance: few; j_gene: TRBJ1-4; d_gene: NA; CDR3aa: CASSEEGHSYEKLFF; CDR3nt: TGCGCCAGCAGCGAGGAGGGCCATTCGTATGAAAAACTGTTTTTT
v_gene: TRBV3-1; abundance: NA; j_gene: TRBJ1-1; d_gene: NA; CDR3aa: CASSQAGGKLF; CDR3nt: TGTGCCAGCAGCCAGGCGGGCGGGAAGCTCTTT
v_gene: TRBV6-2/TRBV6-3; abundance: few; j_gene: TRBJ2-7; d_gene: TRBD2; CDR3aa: CASRSWGGVRFEQYF; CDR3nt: TGTGCCAGCCGGAGTTGGGGGGGAGTACGTTTCGAGCAGTACTTC
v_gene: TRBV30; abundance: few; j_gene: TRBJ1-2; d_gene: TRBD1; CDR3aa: CAWSVWDRDSSGYTF; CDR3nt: TGTGCCTGGAGTGTATGGGACAGGGACTCTAGTGGCTACACCTTC
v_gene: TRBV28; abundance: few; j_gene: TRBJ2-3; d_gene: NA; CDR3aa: CASSLSTSTDTQYF; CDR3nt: TGTGCCAGCAGTTTATCCACTAGCACAGATACGCAGTATTTT